The entry below describes one T cell receptor (beta chain). Its antigen specificity is not known. Per-base qualities were not stored, and no clone one base away is much larger. TCRbeta CDR3 regions were amplified from genomic DNA by means of the immunoSEQ Assay, a bias-controlled multiplex PCR. As for the original processing: The number of nucleated cells in each sample was estimated by amplification of reference gene primers within the assay. Sequence reads were collapsed and filtered to measure the absolute abundance of every unique TCRbeta CDR3 rearrangement. For each sample, productive Simpson clonality was calculated as the square root of Simpson's diversity index across productive rearrangements. TCRdb holds this immuneACCESS table with in-frame rearrangements only. Some clones are missing; in checked studies, unresolved V genes explain under half, and the rest has no known cause. The DNA was the basis for D and trimming; V, J and clone size are from that table. In all, the sample holds hundreds of thousands of clones, and approximately 90% of those were seen once. About 8.9% of the sample is in the top ten clones.

This entry belongs to a study of blood T cell repertoires in COVID-19 (TCRdb year 2020). Study-level background: The collaborator samples originated in the United States, Italy and Spain and spanned the acute and convalescent phases of COVID-19. A de-identified subject ID, COVID-19 status, age in years and sex were almost always included in the sample metadata. The material from the prospective study consisted of cDNA or gDNA derived from T cells, B-cell-depleted T cells, or PBMCs. Subjects who had been exposed to COVID-19, were actively infected with it, or had recovered from it provided the deeply sampled blood TCRbeta repertoires that made up the dataset. Samples were obtained from the ongoing ImmuneRACE study (first 160 participants) and from 1,254 subjects provided by 6 global collaborators. Where HLA class I and class II types were available, the types were taken from metadata supplied by the sample provider, not from assay-based typing. The repertoires were released in a freely available public database intended as a resource for research on the immune response to SARS-CoV-2. Here is what the overall study found, with its caveats: The quantity of clinical and demographic metadata differed by source and by participant and was supplied without curation.

The trim is 3 bases for V and 1 base for J, with a gap of 7 bases between the germline ends. For CDR1 and CDR2, the germline V gene lists ENHRY and SYGVKD. The CDR3 numbers 14 residues from cysteine through phenylalanine. Just CDR3 DNA is preserved here, 42 bases in frame from base 1. Participants in the prospective study were aged roughly 18 to 100 years, lived in 20 to 30 United States geographic areas, and enrolled through a virtual design. To assign participants to cohorts, the prospective study relied on clinical history that participants themselves reported in a screening survey and a study questionnaire. Recovered participants in ImmuneRACE Cohort 3 were defined as having two consecutive negative NP/OP PCR tests, clearance from a healthcare professional, or resolution of symptoms. Each participant in the prospective study had whole blood, serum and a nasopharyngeal or oropharyngeal swab collected by mobile phlebotomists. Over a roughly two-month period, participants in the prospective study had the option of providing additional blood draws and questionnaires. Before DNA extraction, prospective study blood samples were shipped either frozen or at room temperature.

The chain employs TRBV10-3 and TRBJ1-5; TRBD1 could be the D gene, as 5 bases match. The sequenced material came from PBMCs or T cells enriched from blood (not recorded which). The TCR comes from a woman between 18 and 29 years old who had recovered from COVID-19. The DNA is TGTGCCATCAGTGACAGGGTGAGCAATCAGCCCCAGCATTTT. This translates into CAISDRVSNQPQHF.